This T cell receptor beta chain came from a study of cytomegalovirus exposure and HLA in healthy donors. The PCR employed 60 Vbeta primers together with 13 Jbeta primers. Only in-frame clones appear in the TCRdb table, and some are missing; sequencing was by immunoSEQ multiplex PCR. Counted here are some 200,000 clones, over 80% occurring once; the ten biggest clones make up 6.3%. Findings of the study overall: Common viral pathogens (according to a later analysis) appeared linked to several of the most significant clusters. CMV serostatus was the only immune exposure information that was available. A later analysis linked a missense DCLRE1C variant to TCR beta V- and J-gene trimming. A classifier reportedly called cytomegalovirus status with high sensitivity and specificity.

This CDR3 contains 15 residues. The V gene's germline CDR1 is KGHSH and CDR2 LQKENI. V dropped 2 bases and J dropped 5; count of bases not matched to a gene: 5. Remarks on this clone: Its antigen is undetermined.

This receptor was obtained from a man aged 40-55 years in good health and CMV-seropositive. The sequenced sample consisted of PBMCs. The V and J genes are TRBV18 and TRBJ1-1; 10 nucleotides line up with TRBD1. The CDR3 region has the DNA TGTGCCAGCTCACCAGAGACAGGGGGCCTTACTGAAGCTTTCTTT. It yields the protein CASSPETGGLTEAFF.